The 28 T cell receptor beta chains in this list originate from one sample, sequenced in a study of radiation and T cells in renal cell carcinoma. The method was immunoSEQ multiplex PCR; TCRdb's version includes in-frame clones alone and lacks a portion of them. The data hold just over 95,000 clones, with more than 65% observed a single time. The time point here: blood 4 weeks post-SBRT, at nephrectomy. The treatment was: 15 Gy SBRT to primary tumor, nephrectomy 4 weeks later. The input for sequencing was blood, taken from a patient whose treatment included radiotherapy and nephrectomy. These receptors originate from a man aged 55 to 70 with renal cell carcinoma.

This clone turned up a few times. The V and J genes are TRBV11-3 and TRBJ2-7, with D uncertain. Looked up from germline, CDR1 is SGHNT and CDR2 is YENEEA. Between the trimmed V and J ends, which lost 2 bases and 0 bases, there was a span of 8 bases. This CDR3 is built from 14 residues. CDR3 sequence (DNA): TGTGCCAGCAGCTTACGTTGGGGCTCCTACGAGCAGTACTTC. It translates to CASSLRWGSYEQYF.

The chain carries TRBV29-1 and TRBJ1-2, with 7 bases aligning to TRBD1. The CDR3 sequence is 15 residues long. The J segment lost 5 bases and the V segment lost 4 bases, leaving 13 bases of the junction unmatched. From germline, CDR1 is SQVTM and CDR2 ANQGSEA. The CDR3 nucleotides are TGCAGCGTTGTACCGGGACAGCTGTCGGGATATGGCTACACCTTC. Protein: CSVVPGQLSGYGYTF.

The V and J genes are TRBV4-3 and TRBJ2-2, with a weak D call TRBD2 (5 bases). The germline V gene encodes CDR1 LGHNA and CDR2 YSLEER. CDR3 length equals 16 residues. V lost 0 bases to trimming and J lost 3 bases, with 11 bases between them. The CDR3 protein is CASSQEILRDTGELFF. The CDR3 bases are TGCGCCAGCAGCCAAGAAATTCTGCGGGACACCGGGGAGCTGTTTTTT.

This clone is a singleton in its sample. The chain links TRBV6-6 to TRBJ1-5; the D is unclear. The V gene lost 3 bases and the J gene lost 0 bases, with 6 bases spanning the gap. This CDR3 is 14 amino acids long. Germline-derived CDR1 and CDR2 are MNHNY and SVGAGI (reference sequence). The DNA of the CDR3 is TGTGCCAGCAGTTATCGAGTTAGCAATCAGCCCCAGCATTTT. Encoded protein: CASSYRVSNQPQHF.

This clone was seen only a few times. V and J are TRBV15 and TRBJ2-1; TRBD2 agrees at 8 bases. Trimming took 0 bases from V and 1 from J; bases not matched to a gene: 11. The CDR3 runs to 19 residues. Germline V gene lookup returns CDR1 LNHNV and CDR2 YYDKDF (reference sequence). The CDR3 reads CATSRERSPAGGSYNEQFF. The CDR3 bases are TGTGCCACCAGCAGAGAGAGGAGCCCTGCGGGAGGATCCTACAATGAGCAGTTCTTC. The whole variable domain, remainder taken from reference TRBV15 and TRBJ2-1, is DAMVIQNPRYQVTQFGKPVTLSCSQTLNHNVMYWYQQKSSQAPKLLFHYYDKDFNNEADTPDNFQSRRPNTSFCFLDIRSPGLGDTAMYLCATSRERSPAGGSYNEQFFGPGTRLTVL.

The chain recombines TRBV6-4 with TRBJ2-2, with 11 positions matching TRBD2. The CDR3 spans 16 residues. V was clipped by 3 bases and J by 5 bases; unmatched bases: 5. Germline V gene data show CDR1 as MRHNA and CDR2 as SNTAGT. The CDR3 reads CASSELAGEGTGELFF. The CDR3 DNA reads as TGTGCCAGCAGTGAACTAGCGGGAGAAGGGACCGGGGAGCTGTTTTTT.

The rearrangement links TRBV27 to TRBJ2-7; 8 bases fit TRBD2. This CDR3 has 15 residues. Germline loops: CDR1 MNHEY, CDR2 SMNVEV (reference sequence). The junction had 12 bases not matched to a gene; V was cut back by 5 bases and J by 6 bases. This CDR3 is CASSPLGLAASEQYF. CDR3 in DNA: TGTGCCAGCAGTCCCCTAGGACTAGCCGCTAGCGAGCAGTACTTC.

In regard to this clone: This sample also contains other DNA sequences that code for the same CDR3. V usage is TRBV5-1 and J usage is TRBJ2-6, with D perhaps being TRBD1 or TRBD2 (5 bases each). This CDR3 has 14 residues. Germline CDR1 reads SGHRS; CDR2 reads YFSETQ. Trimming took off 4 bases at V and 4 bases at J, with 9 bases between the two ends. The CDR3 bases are TGCGCCAGCAGCGGGGGTACAGGGGCCAACGTCCTGACTTTC. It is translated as CASSGGTGANVLTF.

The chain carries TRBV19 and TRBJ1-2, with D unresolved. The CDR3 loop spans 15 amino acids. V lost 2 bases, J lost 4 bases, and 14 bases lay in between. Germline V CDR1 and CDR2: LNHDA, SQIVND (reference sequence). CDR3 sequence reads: CASSIPGLNVYGYTF. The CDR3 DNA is TGTGCCAGTAGTATACCAGGTTTAAATGTCTATGGCTACACCTTC. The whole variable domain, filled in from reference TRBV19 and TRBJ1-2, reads DGGITQSPKYLFRKEGQNVTLSCEQNLNHDAMYWYRQDPGQGLRLIYYSQIVNDFQKGDIAEGYSVSREKKESFPLTVTSAQKNPTAFYLCASSIPGLNVYGYTFGSGTRLTVV.

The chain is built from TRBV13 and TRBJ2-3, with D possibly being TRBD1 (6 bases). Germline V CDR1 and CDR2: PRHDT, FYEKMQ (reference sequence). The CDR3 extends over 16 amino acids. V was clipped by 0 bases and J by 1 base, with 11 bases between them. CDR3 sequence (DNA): TGTGCCAGCAGCTTAGGGCAGGGGCGAGGCACAGATACGCAGTATTTT. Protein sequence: CASSLGQGRGTDTQYF.

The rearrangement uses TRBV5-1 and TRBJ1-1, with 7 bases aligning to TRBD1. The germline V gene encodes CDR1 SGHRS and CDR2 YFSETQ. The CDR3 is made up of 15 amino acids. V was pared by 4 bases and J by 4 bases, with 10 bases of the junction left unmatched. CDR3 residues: CASSSPTGLATEAFF. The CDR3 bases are TGCGCCAGCAGCAGCCCGACAGGGCTGGCCACTGAAGCTTTCTTT.

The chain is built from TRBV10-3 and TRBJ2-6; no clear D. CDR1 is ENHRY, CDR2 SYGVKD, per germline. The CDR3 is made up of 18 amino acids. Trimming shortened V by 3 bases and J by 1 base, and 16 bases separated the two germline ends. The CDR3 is CAISEITTRFSGANVLTF. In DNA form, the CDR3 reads TGTGCCATCAGTGAAATCACTACCCGATTTTCTGGGGCCAACGTCCTGACTTTC.

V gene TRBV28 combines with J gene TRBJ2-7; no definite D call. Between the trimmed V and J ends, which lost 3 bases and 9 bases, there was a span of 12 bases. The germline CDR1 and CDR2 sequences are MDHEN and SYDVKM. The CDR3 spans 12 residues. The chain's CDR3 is CASSFPSQWQYF. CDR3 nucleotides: TGTGCCAGCAGTTTTCCTTCACAGTGGCAGTACTTC.

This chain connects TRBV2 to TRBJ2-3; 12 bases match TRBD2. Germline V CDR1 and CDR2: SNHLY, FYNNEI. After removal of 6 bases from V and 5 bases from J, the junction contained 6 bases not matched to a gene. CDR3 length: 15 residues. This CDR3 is CASRILAGGRDTQYF. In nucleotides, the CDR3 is TGTGCCAGCAGGATACTAGCGGGAGGACGAGATACGCAGTATTTT.

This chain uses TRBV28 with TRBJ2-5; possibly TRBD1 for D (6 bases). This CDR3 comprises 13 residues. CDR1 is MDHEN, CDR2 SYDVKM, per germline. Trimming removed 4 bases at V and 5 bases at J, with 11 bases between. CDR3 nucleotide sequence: TGTGCCAGCAGTTATGGACAGAGGGAGACCCAGTACTTC. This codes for CASSYGQRETQYF.

Here the CDR3 reads CASSSRGGKDYEQYF. The CDR3 bases are TGCGCCAGCAGCTCCAGGGGGGGAAAAGACTACGAGCAGTACTTC. The chain links TRBV5-1 to TRBJ2-7; the D call may be TRBD1 or TRBD2 (7 bases each). From germline, CDR1 is SGHRS and CDR2 YFSETQ. V was shortened by 3 bases and J by 3 bases, with 16 bases between the two germline ends. The CDR3 is 15 residues long.

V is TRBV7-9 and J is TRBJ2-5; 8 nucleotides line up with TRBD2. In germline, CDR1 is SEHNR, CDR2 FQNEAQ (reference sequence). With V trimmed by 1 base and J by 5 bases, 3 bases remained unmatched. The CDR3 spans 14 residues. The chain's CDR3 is CASSLGSGGETQYF. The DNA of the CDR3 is TGTGCCAGCAGCTTAGGGTCGGGAGGGGAGACCCAGTACTTC.

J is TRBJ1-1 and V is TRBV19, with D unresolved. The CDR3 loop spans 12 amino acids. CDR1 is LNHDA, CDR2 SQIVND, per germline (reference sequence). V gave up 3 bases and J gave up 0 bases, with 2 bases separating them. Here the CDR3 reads CASSMVNTEAFF. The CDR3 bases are TGTGCCAGTAGTATGGTGAACACTGAAGCTTTCTTT.

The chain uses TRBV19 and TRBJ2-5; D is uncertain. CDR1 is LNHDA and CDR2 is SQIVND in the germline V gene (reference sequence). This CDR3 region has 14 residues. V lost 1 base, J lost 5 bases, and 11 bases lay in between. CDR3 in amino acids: CASSIASAVETQYF. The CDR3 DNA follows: TGTGCCAGTAGTATAGCCTCGGCGGTGGAGACCCAGTACTTC.

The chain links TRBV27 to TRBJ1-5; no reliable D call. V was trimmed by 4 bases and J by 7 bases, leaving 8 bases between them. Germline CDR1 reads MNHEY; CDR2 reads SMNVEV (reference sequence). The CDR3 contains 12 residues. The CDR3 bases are TGTGCCAGCAGTTCAGGTGGGCAGCCCCAGCATTTT. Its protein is CASSSGGQPQHF.

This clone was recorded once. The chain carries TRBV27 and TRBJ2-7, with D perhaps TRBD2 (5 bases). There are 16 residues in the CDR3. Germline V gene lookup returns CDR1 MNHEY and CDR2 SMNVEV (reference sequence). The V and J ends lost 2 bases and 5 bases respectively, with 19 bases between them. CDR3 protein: CASSLRGGAPGHEQYF. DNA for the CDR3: TGTGCCAGCAGTTTACGGGGTGGTGCTCCGGGCCACGAGCAGTACTTC.

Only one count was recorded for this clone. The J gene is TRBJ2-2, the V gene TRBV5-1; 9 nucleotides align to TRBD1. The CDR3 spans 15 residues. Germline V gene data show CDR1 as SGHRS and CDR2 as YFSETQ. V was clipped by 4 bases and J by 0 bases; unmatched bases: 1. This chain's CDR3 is CASSRTGANTGELFF. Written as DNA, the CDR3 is TGCGCCAGCAGCCGGACAGGGGCGAACACCGGGGAGCTGTTTTTT. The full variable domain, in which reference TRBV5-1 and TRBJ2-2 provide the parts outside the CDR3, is KAGVTQTPRYLIKTRGQQVTLSCSPISGHRSVSWYQQTPGQGLQFLFEYFSETQRNKGNFPGRFSGRQFSNSRSEMNVSTLELGDSALYLCASSRTGANTGELFFGEGSRLTVL.

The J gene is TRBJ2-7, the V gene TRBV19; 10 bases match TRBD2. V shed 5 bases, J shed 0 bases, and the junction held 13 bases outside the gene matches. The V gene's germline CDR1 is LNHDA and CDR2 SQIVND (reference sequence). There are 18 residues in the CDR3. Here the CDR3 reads CASSARASGSPSSYEQYF. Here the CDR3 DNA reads TGTGCCAGTAGTGCGAGGGCTAGCGGGAGCCCCAGCTCCTACGAGCAGTACTTC.

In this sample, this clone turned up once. CDR3 amino acids: CASSLGLVRDYEQYF. As DNA, the CDR3 is TGTGCCAGCAGCCTAGGACTAGTTAGGGACTACGAGCAGTACTTC. This chain connects TRBV7-2 to TRBJ2-7; TRBD2 matches at 7 bases. J was trimmed by 3 bases and V by 5 bases; bases with no gene match: 10. Germline V gene sequence: CDR1 SGHTA, CDR2 FQGNSA. This CDR3 region has 15 residues.

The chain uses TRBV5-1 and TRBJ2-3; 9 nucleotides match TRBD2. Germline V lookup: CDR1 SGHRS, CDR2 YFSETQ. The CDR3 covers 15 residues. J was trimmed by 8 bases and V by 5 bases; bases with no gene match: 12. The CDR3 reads CASRSSGSHRGTQYF. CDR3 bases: TGCGCCAGCAGAAGTAGCGGGAGCCACCGGGGTACGCAGTATTTT.

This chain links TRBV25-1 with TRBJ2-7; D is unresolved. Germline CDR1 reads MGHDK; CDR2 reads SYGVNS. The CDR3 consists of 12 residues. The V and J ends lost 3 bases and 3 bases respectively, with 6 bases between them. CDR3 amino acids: CASSDTIYEQYF. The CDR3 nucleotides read TGTGCCAGCAGTGACACCATCTACGAGCAGTACTTC.

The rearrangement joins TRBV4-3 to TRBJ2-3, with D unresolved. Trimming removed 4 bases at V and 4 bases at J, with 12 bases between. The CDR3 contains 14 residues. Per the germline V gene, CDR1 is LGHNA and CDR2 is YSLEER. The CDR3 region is CASSRANRADTQYF. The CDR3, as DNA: TGCGCCAGCAGCCGGGCGAATCGGGCAGATACGCAGTATTTT.

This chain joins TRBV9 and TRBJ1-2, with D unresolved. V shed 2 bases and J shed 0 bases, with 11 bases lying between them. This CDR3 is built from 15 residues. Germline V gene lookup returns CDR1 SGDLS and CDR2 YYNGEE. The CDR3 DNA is TGTGCCAGCAGCGTTCGCTTTGCAGCTAACTATGGCTACACCTTC. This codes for CASSVRFAANYGYTF.